This TCR beta chain was profiled in a study of blood T cell repertoires in COVID-19. Cohorts were based on clinical histories the participants reported. This clone was seen once. Sequencing was performed with immunoSEQ multiplex PCR; in TCRdb, only in-frame clones are kept and a portion is missing. The sample has 150,000 to 200,000 clones; 88% are singletons. This sequence was found in a woman between 18 and 29 years old who had recovered from COVID-19. The sequenced sample was PBMCs or T cells enriched from blood (not recorded which).

This chain's CDR3 is CASTLLGEPNTEAFF. CDR3 nucleotide sequence: TGTGCCAGCACCCTACTGGGCGAACCGAACACTGAAGCTTTCTTT. This chain links TRBV28 with TRBJ1-1; no definite D call. Germline-derived CDR1 and CDR2 are MDHEN and SYDVKM. Trimming pared 7 bases from V and 1 base from J, leaving 16 bases between. The CDR3 extends over 15 amino acids.